A single sample is the source of the 19 T cell receptor beta chains below, sequenced in a study of T cell responses to AZD1222 COVID-19 vaccine. Assay used: immunoSEQ multiplex PCR; TCRdb lists only in-frame clones, some missing. The table shows about 180,000 clones, with 85% to 95% occurring only once. The sample here was peripheral blood, taken 28 days after the second AZD1222 dose. These receptors all come from an adult who received the AZD1222 COVID-19 vaccine.

This sequence joins TRBV5-6 and TRBJ2-7; D not resolved. The length of the CDR3 is 15 residues. V was trimmed by 1 base and J by 0 bases, leaving 11 bases between them. The germline V gene encodes CDR1 SGHDT and CDR2 YYEEEE. CDR3 bases: TGTGCCAGCAGCTTGTTGTCTACCCTCTCCTACGAGCAGTACTTC. It specifies CASSLLSTLSYEQYF.

V usage is TRBV30 and J usage is TRBJ2-2; D is perhaps TRBD1 (5 bases). CDR1 and CDR2 (germline): GTSNPN, SVGIG (reference sequence). The CDR3 runs 16 residues. Trimming shortened V by 0 bases and J by 6 bases, and 17 bases separated the two germline ends. For the CDR3, the DNA is TGTGCCTGGAGTGTTAAAAGGGGAATCAGTCCCGGGGAGCTGTTTTTT. It translates to CAWSVKRGISPGELFF.

V gene TRBV7-2 combines with J gene TRBJ2-7; 8 positions match TRBD1. Germline-derived CDR1 and CDR2 are SGHTA and FQGNSA. The V segment lost 3 bases and the J segment 0 bases; nucleotides outside the gene matches: 10. The CDR3 contains 17 residues. Here the CDR3 reads CASSFQPGQDISYEQYF. CDR3 sequence (DNA): TGTGCCAGCAGCTTCCAACCGGGACAGGATATCTCCTACGAGCAGTACTTC.

This rearrangement joins TRBV2 to TRBJ2-6; TRBD1 aligns across 9 bases. CDR1 and CDR2 (germline): SNHLY, FYNNEI. V gave up 4 bases and J gave up 4 bases; unmatched junction bases: 8. The CDR3 is 17 amino acids. CDR3 nucleotides: TGTGCCAGCAGTGTTTGGGACAGGGTAGTAGGGGCCAACGTCCTGACTTTC. Translating it yields CASSVWDRVVGANVLTF.

The chain links TRBV6-2 or TRBV6-3 to TRBJ2-7; tentatively, D is TRBD2 (5 bases). In germline, CDR1 is MNHEY, CDR2 SVGEGT. V shed 2 bases and J shed 0 bases, with 14 bases lying between them. This CDR3 has 16 amino acids. CDR3 sequence reads: CASSYKGGDYSYEQYF. The CDR3 coding sequence is TGTGCCAGCAGTTACAAGGGCGGCGACTACTCCTACGAGCAGTACTTC.

The CDR3 bases are TGTGCCAGTAGTAACAGGGGCACTGAAGCTTTCTTT. Translation: CASSNRGTEAFF. The rearrangement links TRBV19 to TRBJ1-1, with 7 bases identical to TRBD1. The germline CDR1 and CDR2 sequences are LNHDA and SQIVND (reference sequence). V shed 4 bases, J shed 4 bases, and the junction held 0 bases outside the gene matches. CDR3 length equals 12 residues.

The rearrangement uses TRBV9 and TRBJ1-1; D is unclear. In germline, CDR1 is SGDLS, CDR2 YYNGEE. V lost 7 bases and J lost 5, with 15 bases in between. The CDR3 sequence is 13 residues long. The DNA of the CDR3 is TGTGCCAGCGCTCACCTTACGGGGACTGAAGCTTTCTTT. The encoded protein is CASAHLTGTEAFF.

The chain links TRBV11-2 to TRBJ2-1, with 8 nucleotides matching TRBD2. With 5 bases clipped from V and 14 bases from J, the junction kept 8 bases outside the gene matches. CDR3 length: 12 amino acids. Per the germline V gene, CDR1 is SGHAT and CDR2 is FQNNGV. CDR3 bases: TGTGCCAGCAGCAACTCGGGGGGGGGAAAGTTCTTC. Amino acids: CASSNSGGGKFF.

The J gene is TRBJ2-1, the V gene TRBV9, with TRBD1 matching 7 bases. CDR1 and CDR2 from the germline V gene are SGDLS and YYNGEE. With V trimmed by 0 bases and J by 8 bases, 2 bases remained unmatched. This CDR3 is 13 amino acids long. DNA of the CDR3: TGTGCCAGCAGCGTAGACAGGGGATATGAGCAGTTCTTC. Translated: CASSVDRGYEQFF.

On this clone itself: The DNA is omitted, as the CDR3 cannot be located on it reliably, and the CDR3 follows TCRdb's listing. This chain links TRBV6-1 with TRBJ1-4; the table calls TRBD1, which could not be checked here. Germline-derived CDR1 and CDR2 are MNHNS and SASEGT. The CDR3 is 13 amino acids in total, end residues counted. The CDR3 sequence: CASRPGQQKNCFF.

This clone occurred once. The chain has TRBV3-1 (or the pseudogene TRBV3-2) and TRBJ2-7, with 8 nucleotides matching TRBD1. Germline values: CDR1 LGHDT, CDR2 YNNKEL (reference sequence). CDR3 size: 14 residues. J lost 6 bases, V lost 4 bases, and 8 bases had no gene match. The CDR3 region has the DNA TGTGCCAGCAGCCGACAGGGGCGCATCCTCGAGCAGTACTTC. It yields the protein CASSRQGRILEQYF.

The genes are TRBV6-1 and TRBJ1-1; 7 bases match TRBD1. Germline trimming cut 3 bases from V and 7 bases from J; bases unmatched to any gene: 5. The CDR3 loop spans 13 amino acids. Germline V gene lookup returns CDR1 MNHNS and CDR2 SASEGT. The CDR3 region has the DNA TGTGCCAGCAGTGATAGGGGGCGGCTTGAAGCTTTCTTT. It codes for CASSDRGRLEAFF.

The V and J genes are TRBV5-1 and TRBJ2-1, with D hard to call. This CDR3 spans 13 amino acids. With 2 bases removed from V and 5 bases from J, the gap between germline ends came to 8 bases. Per germline, CDR1 SGHRS and CDR2 YFSETQ. CDR3 DNA: TGCGCCAGCAGCTTTACAGAAGACAATGAGCAGTTCTTC. Encoded protein: CASSFTEDNEQFF.

V and J are TRBV19 and TRBJ1-2; D is uncertain. The CDR3 sequence is 12 residues long. Trimming took off 6 bases at V and 0 bases at J, with 5 bases between the two ends. CDR1 and CDR2 from the germline V gene are LNHDA and SQIVND (reference sequence). The CDR3, as DNA: TGTGCCAGTAGGGAAGCTAACTATGGCTACACCTTC. This encodes CASREANYGYTF.

This chain joins TRBV27 and TRBJ2-1; the D gene is possibly TRBD1 (5 bases). CDR3 length: 12 amino acids. Looked up from germline, CDR1 is MNHEY and CDR2 is SMNVEV (reference sequence). The V and J ends lost 10 bases and 3 bases respectively, with 10 bases between them. CDR3 amino acids: CATVGDYNEQFF. In DNA form, the CDR3 reads TGTGCCACAGTAGGGGACTACAATGAGCAGTTCTTC.

This chain connects TRBV19 to TRBJ2-1, with 8 bases matching TRBD2. The V segment lost 3 bases and the J segment 6 bases; nucleotides outside the gene matches: 4. The V gene's germline CDR1 is LNHDA and CDR2 SQIVND (reference sequence). The CDR3 totals 14 residues. The CDR3 loop reads CASSMGSGSNEQFF. In DNA form, the CDR3 reads TGTGCCAGTAGTATGGGGAGCGGGAGCAATGAGCAGTTCTTC.

The chain employs TRBV28 and TRBJ1-5; 7 bases agree with TRBD1. CDR3 length: 13 residues. Germline lookup yields CDR1 MDHEN and CDR2 SYDVKM. V gave up 8 bases and J gave up 3 bases; unmatched junction bases: 4. The CDR3 here is CASRGQINQPQHF. The CDR3 nucleotides are TGTGCCAGCCGGGGACAGATCAATCAGCCCCAGCATTTT.

The J gene is TRBJ1-1, the V gene TRBV25-1; 7 bases match TRBD1. Germline-derived CDR1 and CDR2 are MGHDK and SYGVNS. The CDR3 is made up of 14 amino acids. Unmatched junction bases numbered 7, after V lost 9 bases and J lost 0 bases. CDR3 sequence reads: CARGGQKMNTEAFF. The CDR3 DNA sequence: TGTGCCAGGGGGGGACAGAAGATGAACACTGAAGCTTTCTTT. Full variable domain (missing parts from reference TRBV25-1 and TRBJ1-1): EADIYQTPRYLVIGTGKKITLECSQTMGHDKMYWYQQDPGMELHLIHYSYGVNSTEKGDLSSESTVSRIRTEHFPLTLESARPSHTSQYLCARGGQKMNTEAFFGQGTRLTVV.

The CDR3: CASSKRGTEPQHF. As DNA, the CDR3 is TGTGCCAGCAGTAAGAGGGGGACGGAGCCCCAGCATTTT. The V gene is TRBV2, the J gene TRBJ1-5; D is possibly TRBD1 (6 bases). The germline V gene has CDR1 SNHLY and CDR2 FYNNEI. There are 13 residues in the CDR3. Between the trimmed V and J ends, which lost 5 bases and 8 bases, there was a span of 13 bases. The complete variable domain, with remaining parts taken from reference TRBV2 and TRBJ1-5, reads EPEVTQTPSHQVTQMGQEVILRCVPISNHLYFYWYRQILGQKVEFLVSFYNNEISEKSEIFDDQFSVERPDGSNFTLKIRSTKLEDSAMYFCASSKRGTEPQHFGDGTRLSIL.